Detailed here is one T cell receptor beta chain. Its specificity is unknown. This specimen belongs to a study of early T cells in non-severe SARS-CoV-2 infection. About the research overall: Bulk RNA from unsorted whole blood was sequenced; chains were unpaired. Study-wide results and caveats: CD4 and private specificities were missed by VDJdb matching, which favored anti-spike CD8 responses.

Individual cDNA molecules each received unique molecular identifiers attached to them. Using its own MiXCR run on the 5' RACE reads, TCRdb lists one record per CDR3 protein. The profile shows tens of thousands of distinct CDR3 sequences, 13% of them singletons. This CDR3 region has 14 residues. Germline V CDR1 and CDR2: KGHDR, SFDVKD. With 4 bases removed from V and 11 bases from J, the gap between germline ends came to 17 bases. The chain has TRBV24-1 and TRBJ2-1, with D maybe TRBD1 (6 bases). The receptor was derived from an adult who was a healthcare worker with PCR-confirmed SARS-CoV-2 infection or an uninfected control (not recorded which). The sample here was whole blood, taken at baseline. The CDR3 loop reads CATSDPGTGHQQFF. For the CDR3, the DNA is TGTGCCACCAGTGACCCAGGGACGGGACACCAGCAGTTCTTC.